What follows are 9 T cell receptor beta chains derived from one specimen sequenced in a study of OX40 agonist ivuxolimab in advanced cancers. The library was generated by the immunoSEQ multiplex PCR assay. Here the immuneACCESS table is served through TCRdb, limited to in-frame sequences with V and J called. Missing clones are a known gap in these copies; in checked studies unresolved V genes cover under half, and the rest lacks a known reason. The sample includes 20,000 to 30,000 clones, with around four fifths observed a single time. The ten largest clones capture about 12% of the sample. Sequencing was performed on CD4+ or CD8+ T cells sorted from blood, taken in a trial of the OX40 agonist ivuxolimab. Source of these receptors: an adult with an advanced solid tumor such as melanoma, head and neck, liver or kidney cancer.

The V and J genes are TRBV9 and TRBJ2-7; 7 positions match TRBD1. The germline V gene has CDR1 SGDLS and CDR2 YYNGEE. The V and J ends lost 4 bases and 5 bases, in that order; junction bases with no gene match: 12. There are 15 residues in the CDR3. The CDR3 sequence is CASSPHRQGVNEQYF. In nucleotides, the CDR3 is TGTGCCAGCAGCCCCCACCGACAGGGTGTAAACGAGCAGTACTTC. The complete variable domain, with remaining parts taken from reference TRBV9 and TRBJ2-7, reads DSGVTQTPKHLITATGQRVTLRCSPRSGDLSVYWYQQSLDQGLQFLIQYYNGEERAKGNILERFSAQQFPDLHSELNLSSLELGDSALYFCASSPHRQGVNEQYFGPGTRLTVT.

This clone was counted a single time. The chain carries TRBV15 and TRBJ1-1; D ambiguous. V shed 0 bases and J shed 0 bases, with 8 bases lying between them. The CDR3 has 15 residues. Germline CDR1 is LNHNV and CDR2 is YYDKDF (reference sequence). The CDR3 bases are TGTGCCACCAGCAGAGATCTGGGTTTGAACACTGAAGCTTTCTTT. Translated: CATSRDLGLNTEAFF. The full variable domain, completed using reference TRBV15 and TRBJ1-1, is DAMVIQNPRYQVTQFGKPVTLSCSQTLNHNVMYWYQQKSSQAPKLLFHYYDKDFNNEADTPDNFQSRRPNTSFCFLDIRSPGLGDTAMYLCATSRDLGLNTEAFFGQGTRLTVV.

As for this clone: The junction shows a germline mismatch at one end, possibly a read error. The CDR3 nucleotides read TGTGCCAGCAGTGTATCCGGGACTAGGGAATCATACGAGCAGTACTTC. It is translated as CASSVSGTRESYEQYF. The chain joins TRBV27 to TRBJ2-7, with 8 bases fitting TRBD2. Germline-derived CDR1 and CDR2 are MNHEY and SMNVEV (reference sequence). This CDR3 has 16 residues.

The gene calls are TRBV10-2 and TRBJ1-2; possible D gene TRBD1, 5 bases. The CDR3 has 12 residues. Germline loops: CDR1 WSHSY, CDR2 SAAADI. V lost 9 bases and J 6 bases, leaving 14 bases between the germline ends. The DNA for the CDR3 is TGCGCCAGTGTGGGGGGAGGGGATGGCTACACCTTC. It translates to CASVGGGDGYTF.

This clone was picked up one time. The V gene is TRBV21-1, the J gene TRBJ1-5. TRBV21-1 is a pseudogene segment. The CDR3 loop spans 11 amino acids. This CDR3 reads CASRPSWPQHF. The CDR3 nucleotides are TGTGCCAGTAGGCCCTCCTGGCCCCAGCATTTT.

This clone was seen only a few times. CDR3 region: CASGGAAYEQYF. The CDR3 DNA is TGTGCCAGCGGGGGGGCGGCCTACGAGCAGTACTTC. V usage is TRBV27 and J usage is TRBJ2-7; D is perhaps TRBD2 (7 bases). Germline V gene data show CDR1 as MNHEY and CDR2 as SMNVEV (reference sequence). V lost 8 bases, J lost 2 bases, and 10 bases lay in between. This CDR3 has 12 residues.

This chain connects TRBV7-6 to TRBJ1-5; D possibly corresponds to TRBD1 (5 bases). Germline V gene data show CDR1 as SGHVS and CDR2 as FNYEAQ. Trimming stripped 1 base from V and 3 bases from J, with 16 bases between. The CDR3 has 17 residues. CDR3 nucleotide sequence: TGTGCCAGCAGCTTAGTGGACACCCCATATATCAATCAGCCCCAGCATTTT. Amino acids: CASSLVDTPYINQPQHF.

This rearrangement joins TRBV19 to TRBJ1-2; TRBD1 aligns across 11 bases. The CDR3 has 14 residues. With V trimmed by 4 bases and J by 8 bases, 6 bases remained unmatched. Per germline, CDR1 LNHDA and CDR2 SQIVND (reference sequence). CDR3 nucleotide sequence: TGTGCCAGTAGTACCGGACAGGGGGCGGTGGGCTACACCTTC. This encodes CASSTGQGAVGYTF. Variable domain in full (rest from reference TRBV19 and TRBJ1-2): DGGITQSPKYLFRKEGQNVTLSCEQNLNHDAMYWYRQDPGQGLRLIYYSQIVNDFQKGDIAEGYSVSREKKESFPLTVTSAQKNPTAFYLCASSTGQGAVGYTFGSGTRLTVV.

The gene calls are TRBV9 and TRBJ1-5, with D perhaps matching TRBD1 (5 bases). CDR1 is SGDLS and CDR2 is YYNGEE in the germline V gene. The V end was cut by 0 bases, the J end by 6 bases, with 13 bases between. The CDR3 spans 15 residues. CDR3 in DNA: TGTGCCAGCAGCGTAGATCCAGGGCTTGGTCAGCCCCAGCATTTT. Protein product: CASSVDPGLGQPQHF.